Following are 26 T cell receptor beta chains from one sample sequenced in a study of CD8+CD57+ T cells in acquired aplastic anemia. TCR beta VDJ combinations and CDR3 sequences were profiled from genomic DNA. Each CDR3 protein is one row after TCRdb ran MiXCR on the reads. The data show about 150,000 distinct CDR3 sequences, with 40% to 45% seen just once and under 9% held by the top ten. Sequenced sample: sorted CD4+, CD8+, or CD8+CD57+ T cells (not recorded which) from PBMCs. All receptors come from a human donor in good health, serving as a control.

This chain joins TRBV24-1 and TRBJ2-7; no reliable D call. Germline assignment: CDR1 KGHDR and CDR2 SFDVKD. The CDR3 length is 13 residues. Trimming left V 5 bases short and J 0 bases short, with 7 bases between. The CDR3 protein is CATSGGDSYEQYF. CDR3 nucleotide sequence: TGTGCCACCAGTGGTGGGGACTCCTACGAGCAGTACTTC.

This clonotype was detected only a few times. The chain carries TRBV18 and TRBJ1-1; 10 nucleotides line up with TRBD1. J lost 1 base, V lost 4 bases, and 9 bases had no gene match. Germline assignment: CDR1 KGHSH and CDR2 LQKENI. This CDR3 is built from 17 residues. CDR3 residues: CASSQGTGEGANTEAFF. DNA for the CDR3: TGTGCCAGCTCACAAGGGACAGGGGAGGGTGCGAACACTGAAGCTTTCTTT. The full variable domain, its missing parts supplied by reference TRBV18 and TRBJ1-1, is NAGVMQNPRHLVRRRGQEARLRCSPMKGHSHVYWYRQLPEEGLKFMVYLQKENIIDESGMPKERFSAEFPKEGPSILRIQQVVRGDSAAYFCASSQGTGEGANTEAFFGQGTRLTVV.

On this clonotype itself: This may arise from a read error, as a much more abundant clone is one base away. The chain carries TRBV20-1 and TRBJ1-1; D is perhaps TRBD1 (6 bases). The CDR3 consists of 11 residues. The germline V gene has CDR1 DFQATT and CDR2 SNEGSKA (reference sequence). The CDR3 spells CGASRTDKAFF. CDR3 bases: TGCGGTGCTAGTAGGACAGACAAAGCTTTCTTT.

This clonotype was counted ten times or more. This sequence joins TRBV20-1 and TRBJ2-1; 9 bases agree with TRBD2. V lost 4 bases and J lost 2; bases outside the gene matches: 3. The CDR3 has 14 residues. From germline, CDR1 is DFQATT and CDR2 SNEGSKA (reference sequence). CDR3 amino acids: CSATAGGAYNEQFF. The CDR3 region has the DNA TGCAGTGCTACCGCGGGGGGGGCCTACAATGAGCAGTTCTTC.

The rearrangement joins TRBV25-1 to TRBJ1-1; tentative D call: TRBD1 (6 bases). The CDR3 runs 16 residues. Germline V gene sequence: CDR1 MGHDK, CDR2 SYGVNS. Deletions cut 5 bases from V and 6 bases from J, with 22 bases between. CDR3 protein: CASSSLSGEGRAEAFF. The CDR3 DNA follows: TGTGCCAGCAGTTCCTTGTCAGGGGAGGGTAGGGCTGAAGCTTTCTTT.

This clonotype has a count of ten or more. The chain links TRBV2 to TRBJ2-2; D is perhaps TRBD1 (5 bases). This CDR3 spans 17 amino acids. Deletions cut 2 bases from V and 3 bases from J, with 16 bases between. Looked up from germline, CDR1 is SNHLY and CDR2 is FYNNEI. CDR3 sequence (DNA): TGTGCCAGCAGTGAATACCCTGGCAGGGTCCACACCGGGGAGCTGTTTTTT. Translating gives CASSEYPGRVHTGELFF.

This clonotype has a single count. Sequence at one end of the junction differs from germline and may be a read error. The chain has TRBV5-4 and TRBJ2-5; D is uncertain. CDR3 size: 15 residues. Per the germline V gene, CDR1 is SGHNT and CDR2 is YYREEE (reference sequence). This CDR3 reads CASSPTPVAQETQYF. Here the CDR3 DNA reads TGTGCTAGCAGCCCGACCCCGGTGGCGCAAGAGACCCAGTACTTC. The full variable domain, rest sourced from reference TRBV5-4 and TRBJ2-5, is ETGVTQSPTHLIKTRGQQVTLRCSSQSGHNTVSWYQQALGQGPQFIFQYYREEENGRGNFPPRFSGLQFPNYSSELNVNALELDDSALYLCASSPTPVAQETQYFGPGTRLLVL.

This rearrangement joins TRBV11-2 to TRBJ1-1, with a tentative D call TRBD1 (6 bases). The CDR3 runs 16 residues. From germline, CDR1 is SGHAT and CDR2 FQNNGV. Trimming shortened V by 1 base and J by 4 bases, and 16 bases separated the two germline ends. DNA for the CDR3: TGTGCCAGCAGCTTAGGTACAGGGCACGACGCCACTGAAGCTTTCTTT. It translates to CASSLGTGHDATEAFF. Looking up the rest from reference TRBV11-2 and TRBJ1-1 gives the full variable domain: EAGVAQSPRYKIIEKRQSVAFWCNPISGHATLYWYQQILGQGPKLLIQFQNNGVVDDSQLPKDRFSAERLKGVDSTLKIQPAKLEDSAVYLCASSLGTGHDATEAFFGQGTRLTVV.

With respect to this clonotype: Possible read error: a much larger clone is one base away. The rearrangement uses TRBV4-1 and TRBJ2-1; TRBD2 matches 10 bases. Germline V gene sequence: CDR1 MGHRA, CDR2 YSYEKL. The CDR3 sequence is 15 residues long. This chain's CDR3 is CASSQETSGYSEQFF. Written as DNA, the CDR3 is TGCGCCAGCAGCCAAGAGACTAGCGGGTACAGTGAGCAGTTCTTC.

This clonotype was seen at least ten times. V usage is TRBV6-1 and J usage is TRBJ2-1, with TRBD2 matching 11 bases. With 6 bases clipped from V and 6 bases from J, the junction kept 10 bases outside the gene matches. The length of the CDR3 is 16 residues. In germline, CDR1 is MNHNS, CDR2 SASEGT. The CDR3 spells CASRSLAGGHVNEQFF. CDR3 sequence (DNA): TGTGCCAGCAGAAGCTTAGCGGGAGGGCATGTCAATGAGCAGTTCTTC.

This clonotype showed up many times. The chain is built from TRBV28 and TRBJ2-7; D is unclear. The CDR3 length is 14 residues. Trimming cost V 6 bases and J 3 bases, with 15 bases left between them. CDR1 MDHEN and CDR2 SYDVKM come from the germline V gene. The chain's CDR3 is CASRPGGSNYEQYF. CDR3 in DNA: TGTGCCAGCAGACCAGGTGGTTCAAACTACGAGCAGTACTTC.

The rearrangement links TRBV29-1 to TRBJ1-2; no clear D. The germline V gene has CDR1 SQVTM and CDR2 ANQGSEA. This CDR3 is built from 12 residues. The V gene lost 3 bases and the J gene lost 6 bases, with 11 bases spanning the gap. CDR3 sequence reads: CSVDRIWDGYTF. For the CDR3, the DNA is TGCAGCGTTGACCGGATCTGGGATGGCTACACCTTC.

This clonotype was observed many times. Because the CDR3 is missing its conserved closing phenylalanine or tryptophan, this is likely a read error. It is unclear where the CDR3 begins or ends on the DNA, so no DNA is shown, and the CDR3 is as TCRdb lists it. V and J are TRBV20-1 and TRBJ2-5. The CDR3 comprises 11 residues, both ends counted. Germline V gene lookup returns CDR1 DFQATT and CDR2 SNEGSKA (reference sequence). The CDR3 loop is CSARDPPSQHL.

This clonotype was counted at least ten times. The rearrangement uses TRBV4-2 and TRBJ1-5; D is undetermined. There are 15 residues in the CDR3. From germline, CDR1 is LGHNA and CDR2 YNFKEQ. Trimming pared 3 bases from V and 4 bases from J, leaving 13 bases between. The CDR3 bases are TGTGCCAGCAGCCAGATGTTTGGTGGGAATCAGCCCCAGCATTTT. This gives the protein CASSQMFGGNQPQHF.

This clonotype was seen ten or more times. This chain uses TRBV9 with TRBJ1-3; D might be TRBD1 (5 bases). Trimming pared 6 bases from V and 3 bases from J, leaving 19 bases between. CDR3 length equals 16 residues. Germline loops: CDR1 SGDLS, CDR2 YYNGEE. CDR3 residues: CASTEGGWGLGNTIYF. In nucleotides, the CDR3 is TGTGCCAGCACCGAAGGAGGTTGGGGACTTGGAAACACCATATATTTT. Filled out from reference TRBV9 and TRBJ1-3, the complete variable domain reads DSGVTQTPKHLITATGQRVTLRCSPRSGDLSVYWYQQSLDQGLQFLIQYYNGEERAKGNILERFSAQQFPDLHSELNLSSLELGDSALYFCASTEGGWGLGNTIYFGEGSWLTVV.

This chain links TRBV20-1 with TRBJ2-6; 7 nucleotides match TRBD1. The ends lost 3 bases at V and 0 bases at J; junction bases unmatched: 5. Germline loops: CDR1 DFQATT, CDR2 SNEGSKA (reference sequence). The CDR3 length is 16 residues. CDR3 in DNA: TGCAGTGCTAGGCCGGGACAGACCTCTGGGGCCAACGTCCTGACTTTC. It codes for CSARPGQTSGANVLTF.

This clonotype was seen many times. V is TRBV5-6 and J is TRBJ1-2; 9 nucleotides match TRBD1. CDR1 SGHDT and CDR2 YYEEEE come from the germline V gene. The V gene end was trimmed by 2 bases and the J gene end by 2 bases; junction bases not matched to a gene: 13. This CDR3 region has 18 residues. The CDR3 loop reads CASSLIPGQGKGNYGYTF. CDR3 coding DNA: TGTGCCAGCAGCTTAATTCCAGGACAGGGGAAAGGGAACTATGGCTACACCTTC.

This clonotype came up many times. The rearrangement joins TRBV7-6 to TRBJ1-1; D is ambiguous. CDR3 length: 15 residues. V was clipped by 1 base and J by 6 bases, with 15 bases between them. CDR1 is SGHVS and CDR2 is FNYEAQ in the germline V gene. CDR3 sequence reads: CASSLGSRGFAEAFF. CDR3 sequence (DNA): TGTGCCAGCAGCTTAGGCAGTAGAGGGTTCGCTGAAGCTTTCTTT. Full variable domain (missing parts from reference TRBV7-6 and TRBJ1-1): GAGVSQSPRYKVTKRGQDVALRCDPISGHVSLYWYRQALGQGPEFLTYFNYEAQQDKSGLPNDRFSAERPEGSISTLTIQRTEQRDSAMYRCASSLGSRGFAEAFFGQGTRLTVV.

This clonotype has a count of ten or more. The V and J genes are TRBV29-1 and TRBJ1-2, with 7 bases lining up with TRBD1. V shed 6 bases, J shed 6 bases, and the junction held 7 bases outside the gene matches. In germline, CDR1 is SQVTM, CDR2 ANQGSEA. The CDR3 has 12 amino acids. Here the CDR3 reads CSVGDRRNGYTF. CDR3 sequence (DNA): TGCAGCGTGGGGGACAGAAGAAATGGCTACACCTTC.

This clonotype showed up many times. CDR3 in amino acids: CSASHQNYGYTF. For the CDR3, the DNA is TGCAGTGCTAGTCACCAAAACTATGGCTACACCTTC. The chain combines TRBV20-1 with TRBJ1-2; D gene uncertain. Trimming took off 3 bases at V and 2 bases at J, with 7 bases between the two ends. CDR1 and CDR2 (germline): DFQATT, SNEGSKA (reference sequence). CDR3 length equals 12 residues.

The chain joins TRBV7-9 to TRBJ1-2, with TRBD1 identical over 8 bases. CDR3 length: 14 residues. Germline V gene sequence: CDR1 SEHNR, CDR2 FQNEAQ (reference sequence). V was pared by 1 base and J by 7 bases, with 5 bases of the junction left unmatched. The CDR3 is CASSLDRGVGGYTF. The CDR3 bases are TGTGCCAGCAGCTTAGACAGGGGGGTGGGTGGCTACACCTTC.

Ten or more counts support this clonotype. CDR3 sequence (DNA): TGTGCCAGCAGCTCCCGAGTTAGCAACAGGGGGGAGACCCAGTACTTC. Translated: CASSSRVSNRGETQYF. The rearrangement uses TRBV7-2 and TRBJ2-5, with 8 bases aligning to TRBD1. Trimming took 4 bases from V and 5 from J; bases not matched to a gene: 12. Germline-derived CDR1 and CDR2 are SGHTA and FQGNSA. This CDR3 is built from 16 residues.

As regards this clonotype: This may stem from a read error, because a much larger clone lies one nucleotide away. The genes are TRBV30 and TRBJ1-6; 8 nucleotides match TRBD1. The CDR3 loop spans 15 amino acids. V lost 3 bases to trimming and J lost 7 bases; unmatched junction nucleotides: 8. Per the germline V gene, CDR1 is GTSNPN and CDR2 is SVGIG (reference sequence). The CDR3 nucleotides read TGTGCCTGGAGCCTCAGGGGGCGGGGGAATTCACCCCTCCACTTT. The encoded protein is CAWSLRGRGNSPLHF.

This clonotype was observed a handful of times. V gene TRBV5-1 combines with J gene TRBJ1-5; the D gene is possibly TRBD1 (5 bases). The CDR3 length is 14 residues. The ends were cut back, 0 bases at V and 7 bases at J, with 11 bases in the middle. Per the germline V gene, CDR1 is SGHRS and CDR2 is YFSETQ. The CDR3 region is CASSLDPGQQPQHF. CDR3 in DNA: TGCGCCAGCAGCTTGGATCCAGGGCAACAGCCCCAGCATTTT.

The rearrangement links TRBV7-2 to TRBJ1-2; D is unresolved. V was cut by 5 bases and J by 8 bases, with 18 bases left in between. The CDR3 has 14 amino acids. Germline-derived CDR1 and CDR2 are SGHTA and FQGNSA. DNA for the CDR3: TGTGCCAGCAGCCCTTGGTACCCTAGCCGCGGCTACACCTTC. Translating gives CASSPWYPSRGYTF.

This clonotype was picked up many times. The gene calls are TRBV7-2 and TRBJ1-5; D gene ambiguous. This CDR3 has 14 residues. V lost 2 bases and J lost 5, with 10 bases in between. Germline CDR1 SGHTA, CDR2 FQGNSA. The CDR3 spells CASSLLVGDQPQHF. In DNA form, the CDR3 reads TGTGCCAGCAGCTTATTAGTCGGGGATCAGCCCCAGCATTTT.